What follows are 32 T cell receptor beta chains derived from one specimen sequenced in a study of cytomegalovirus exposure and HLA in healthy donors. TCRdb's copy holds only in-frame clones and misses some; the assay was immunoSEQ multiplex PCR. The sample lists 80,000 to 90,000 clones, roughly 97% occurring once. Sequencing was performed on PBMCs. These receptor sequences come from a man younger than 30 in good health and CMV-seronegative.

This rearrangement joins TRBV5-4 to TRBJ2-1; 8 bases agree with TRBD1. Trimming at V came to 4 bases and at J to 7 bases, leaving 1 base not matched to a gene. The CDR3 contains 12 residues. The germline V gene encodes CDR1 SGHNT and CDR2 YYREEE (reference sequence). The CDR3 protein is CASSRDRNEQFF. CDR3 DNA sequence: TGTGCCAGCAGCCGGGACAGGAATGAGCAGTTCTTC.

This chain connects TRBV10-2 to TRBJ1-4, with 8 bases identical to TRBD1. V lost 7 bases to trimming and J lost 6 bases; unmatched junction nucleotides: 10. Per germline, CDR1 WSHSY and CDR2 SAAADI. This CDR3 has 15 residues. CDR3 coding DNA: TGCGCCAGCAAAGAGACAGGGGTTTTGGATGAAAAACTGTTTTTT. Its protein product is CASKETGVLDEKLFF.

This clone was seen once. The chain uses TRBV5-1 and TRBJ1-2, with 8 bases matching TRBD1. Per the germline V gene, CDR1 is SGHRS and CDR2 is YFSETQ. The CDR3 has 15 amino acids. Trimming removed 3 bases from V and 8 bases from J; junction bases left unmatched: 12. The CDR3 nucleotides read TGCGCCAGCAGCTCCCTGACAGGGGAGAAACAGGGCTACACCTTC. This translates into CASSSLTGEKQGYTF. The full variable domain, rest sourced from reference TRBV5-1 and TRBJ1-2, is KAGVTQTPRYLIKTRGQQVTLSCSPISGHRSVSWYQQTPGQGLQFLFEYFSETQRNKGNFPGRFSGRQFSNSRSEMNVSTLELGDSALYLCASSSLTGEKQGYTFGSGTRLTVV.

This sequence joins TRBV9 and TRBJ1-1; D is possibly TRBD1 (5 bases). Germline assignment: CDR1 SGDLS and CDR2 YYNGEE. The CDR3 is 13 residues long. Between the trimmed V and J ends, which lost 5 bases and 1 base, there was a span of 9 bases. For the CDR3, the DNA is TGTGCCAGCAGTCAGGGTACGAACACTGAAGCTTTCTTT. This encodes CASSQGTNTEAFF.

This clone was recorded once. The chain recombines TRBV6-5 with TRBJ1-5, with 9 bases lining up with TRBD1. The germline CDR1 and CDR2 sequences are MNHEY and SVGAGI. This CDR3 has 14 amino acids. The V segment lost 6 bases and the J segment 4 bases; nucleotides outside the gene matches: 4. CDR3 loop: CASRRQGVNQPQHF. Written as DNA, the CDR3 is TGTGCCAGCAGAAGACAGGGGGTTAATCAGCCCCAGCATTTT.

V usage is TRBV19 and J usage is TRBJ2-3, with 14 bases that match TRBD2. The CDR3 is made up of 16 amino acids. Germline values: CDR1 LNHDA, CDR2 SQIVND (reference sequence). Losses at the gene ends were 6 bases for V and 6 bases for J; bases not matched to a gene: 8. The CDR3 coding sequence is TGTGCCAGTAGACCCCGACTAGCGGGAGGGCCGGATACGCAGTATTTT. Protein product: CASRPRLAGGPDTQYF.

This clone was recorded once. The chain employs TRBV30 and TRBJ1-6; D unclear. V lost 1 base to trimming and J lost 8 bases, with 9 bases between them. The CDR3 runs 13 residues. The germline V gene encodes CDR1 GTSNPN and CDR2 SVGIG (reference sequence). This chain's CDR3 is CAWSEGGDSPLHF. The CDR3 nucleotides read TGTGCCTGGAGTGAGGGAGGCGATTCACCCCTCCACTTT.

The rearrangement uses TRBV19 and TRBJ2-5; tentative D call: TRBD1 (6 bases). This CDR3 has 13 residues. V lost 6 bases and J lost 1, with 9 bases in between. Germline assignment: CDR1 LNHDA and CDR2 SQIVND (reference sequence). CDR3 nucleotides: TGTGCCAGTAGACGACAGGCCCAAGAGACCCAGTACTTC. This translates into CASRRQAQETQYF.

This chain joins TRBV5-4 and TRBJ2-3; TRBD2 matches 8 bases. The CDR3 loop spans 15 amino acids. The junction had 8 bases not matched to a gene; V was cut back by 4 bases and J by 4 bases. Per germline, CDR1 SGHNT and CDR2 YYREEE (reference sequence). CDR3 bases: TGTGCCAGCAGCCCCCAAGGACTAGCCTCAGATACGCAGTATTTT. This sequence encodes CASSPQGLASDTQYF. Together with reference TRBV5-4 and TRBJ2-3, the CDR3 gives the full variable domain: ETGVTQSPTHLIKTRGQQVTLRCSSQSGHNTVSWYQQALGQGPQFIFQYYREEENGRGNFPPRFSGLQFPNYSSELNVNALELDDSALYLCASSPQGLASDTQYFGPGTRLTVL.

The gene calls are TRBV5-1 and TRBJ2-7, with D possibly being TRBD2 (5 bases). The ends were cut back, 0 bases at V and 0 bases at J, with 10 bases in the middle. This CDR3 spans 15 amino acids. Germline assignment: CDR1 SGHRS and CDR2 YFSETQ. The CDR3 DNA reads as TGCGCCAGCAGCTTGGGGCGGGTCACCTCCTACGAGCAGTACTTC. As protein: CASSLGRVTSYEQYF.

The chain links TRBV10-1 to TRBJ2-1; possibly TRBD2 for D (6 bases). V was shortened by 4 bases and J by 2 bases, with 18 bases between the two germline ends. Germline CDR1 is WNHNN and CDR2 is SYGVQD (reference sequence). This CDR3 has 17 residues. CDR3 sequence (DNA): TGCGCCAGCAGTGGACCGAGTGGAGCGGGCCCCTACAATGAGCAGTTCTTC. Protein product: CASSGPSGAGPYNEQFF.

The chain carries TRBV30 and TRBJ1-1; tentatively, D is TRBD1 (6 bases). Trimming stripped 3 bases from V and 9 bases from J, with 11 bases between. This CDR3 contains 11 residues. Germline assignment: CDR1 GTSNPN and CDR2 SVGIG (reference sequence). The CDR3 nucleotides read TGTGCCTGGAGGGGGGCAGGGCAAGCTTTCTTT. Protein sequence: CAWRGAGQAFF. Full variable domain (missing parts from reference TRBV30 and TRBJ1-1): SQTIHQWPATLVQPVGSPLSLECTVEGTSNPNLYWYRQAAGRGLQLLFYSVGIGQISSEVPQNLSASRPQDRQFILSSKKLLLSDSGFYLCAWRGAGQAFFGQGTRLTVV.

The chain carries TRBV11-3 and TRBJ2-5; a weak D match, TRBD2 (6 bases). The CDR3 has 16 amino acids. With 3 bases removed from V and 0 bases from J, the gap between germline ends came to 14 bases. CDR1 and CDR2 from the germline V gene are SGHNT and YENEEA. CDR3 sequence reads: CASSLGGGGHQETQYF. The CDR3 nucleotides read TGTGCCAGCAGCTTGGGGGGAGGTGGTCACCAAGAGACCCAGTACTTC. The whole variable domain, remainder taken from reference TRBV11-3 and TRBJ2-5, is EAGVVQSPRYKIIEKKQPVAFWCNPISGHNTLYWYLQNLGQGPELLIRYENEEAVDDSQLPKDRFSAERLKGVDSTLKIQPAELGDSAVYLCASSLGGGGHQETQYFGPGTRLLVL.

The chain couples TRBV19 to TRBJ1-1; weak D call: TRBD1 (5 bases). V lost 7 bases and J lost 2, with 20 bases in between. There are 16 residues in the CDR3. Germline assignment: CDR1 LNHDA and CDR2 SQIVND (reference sequence). The CDR3 spells CASITGRKLHNTEAFF. The CDR3, as DNA: TGTGCCAGTATCACAGGTAGGAAGCTCCACAACACTGAAGCTTTCTTT.

This chain joins TRBV11-2 and TRBJ2-1; no firm D call. Germline-derived CDR1 and CDR2 are SGHAT and FQNNGV. V gave up 5 bases and J gave up 7 bases, with 9 bases separating them. There are 12 residues in the CDR3. The CDR3: CASSLPPNEQFF. CDR3 sequence (DNA): TGTGCCAGCAGCCTACCCCCGAATGAGCAGTTCTTC.

The rearrangement joins TRBV28 to TRBJ2-7, with D possibly being TRBD2 (6 bases). This CDR3 is built from 14 residues. Germline values: CDR1 MDHEN, CDR2 SYDVKM. V was clipped by 6 bases and J by 0 bases, with 12 bases between them. The DNA for the CDR3 is TGTGCCAGCAGAGAGCGGGCCAGCTCCTACGAGCAGTACTTC. Translating gives CASRERASSYEQYF.

The chain uses TRBV5-6 and TRBJ1-1, with TRBD1 as a possible D gene (5 bases). Germline values: CDR1 SGHDT, CDR2 YYEEEE. The CDR3 runs 13 residues. Trimming removed 1 base from V and 7 bases from J, with 11 bases in between. This chain's CDR3 is CASSLSGIGEAFF. The CDR3 bases are TGTGCCAGCAGCTTGTCAGGGATAGGTGAAGCTTTCTTT. Variable domain in full (rest from reference TRBV5-6 and TRBJ1-1): DAGVTQSPTHLIKTRGQQVTLRCSPKSGHDTVSWYQQALGQGPQFIFQYYEEEERQRGNFPDRFSGHQFPNYSSELNVNALLLGDSALYLCASSLSGIGEAFFGQGTRLTVV.

This clone came up a few times. The J gene is TRBJ1-1, the V gene TRBV5-1; TRBD1 matches at 8 bases. Germline loops: CDR1 SGHRS, CDR2 YFSETQ. The CDR3 loop spans 15 amino acids. V lost 4 bases and J lost 5; bases outside the gene matches: 10. The CDR3 loop is CASSRTPGGETEAFF. Here the CDR3 DNA reads TGCGCCAGCAGCCGCACACCAGGGGGCGAGACTGAAGCTTTCTTT.

The rearrangement links TRBV27 to TRBJ2-5; D is possibly TRBD1 (6 bases). The V end lost 6 bases, the J end lost 5 bases, and 16 bases lay between the germline ends. CDR1 is MNHEY, CDR2 SMNVEV, per germline (reference sequence). The CDR3 length is 14 residues. The CDR3 nucleotides are TGTGCCAGCAGCCCCGAGGCCAGGGGTGAGACCCAGTACTTC. Its translation: CASSPEARGETQYF.

The J gene is TRBJ2-3, the V gene TRBV19; 11 bases are shared with TRBD2. The V and J ends lost 6 bases and 5 bases, in that order; junction bases with no gene match: 7. Germline V gives CDR1 LNHDA, CDR2 SQIVND (reference sequence). The CDR3 runs to 15 residues. The CDR3 sequence: CASRELAGGEDTQYF. The DNA of the CDR3 is TGTGCCAGTAGAGAATTAGCGGGAGGGGAAGATACGCAGTATTTT.

The rearrangement uses TRBV19 and TRBJ2-7, with D perhaps matching TRBD1 (6 bases). Per germline, CDR1 LNHDA and CDR2 SQIVND (reference sequence). The CDR3 loop spans 14 amino acids. Trimming stripped 3 bases from V and 2 bases from J, with 11 bases between. The CDR3 region has the DNA TGTGCCAGTAGTATGGGGGCCGGTGCCTACGAGCAGTACGTC. Amino acids: CASSMGAGAYEQYV.

V usage is TRBV6-1 and J usage is TRBJ1-2; D is unclear. V dropped 1 base and J dropped 6 bases, with 12 bases sitting between them. Looked up from germline, CDR1 is MNHNS and CDR2 is SASEGT. The CDR3 sequence is 14 residues long. The CDR3 DNA sequence: TGTGCCAGCAGTGAAGTGGACGGGGTCCATGGCTACACCTTC. Translation gives CASSEVDGVHGYTF.

This chain links TRBV27 with TRBJ2-1, with D tentatively TRBD2 (5 bases). V was cut by 7 bases and J by 4 bases, with 14 bases left in between. Germline-derived CDR1 and CDR2 are MNHEY and SMNVEV (reference sequence). This CDR3 is built from 14 residues. CDR3 coding DNA: TGTGCCAGCACCTTCGCCGGAGGTTACAATGAGCAGTTCTTC. Translated, it gives CASTFAGGYNEQFF.

The chain joins TRBV27 to TRBJ2-5, with TRBD2 as a possible D gene (6 bases). This CDR3 region has 19 residues. Germline V gives CDR1 MNHEY, CDR2 SMNVEV (reference sequence). The V end was cut by 6 bases, the J end by 5 bases, with 31 bases between. CDR3 loop: CASSSGSRGVAREMETQYF. Here the CDR3 DNA reads TGTGCCAGCAGCTCAGGATCGCGCGGGGTCGCCCGAGAGATGGAGACCCAGTACTTC.

This sequence joins TRBV27 and TRBJ1-1; 8 nucleotides match TRBD1. Germline V CDR1 and CDR2: MNHEY, SMNVEV (reference sequence). Germline trimming cut 4 bases from V and 1 base from J; bases unmatched to any gene: 5. This CDR3 is 15 amino acids long. CDR3 bases: TGTGCCAGCAGTTCCCCCGGGACAGGGAACACTGAAGCTTTCTTT. Translating gives CASSSPGTGNTEAFF.

This chain uses TRBV6-6 with TRBJ1-1, with 9 bases aligning to TRBD1. From germline, CDR1 is MNHNY and CDR2 SVGAGI (reference sequence). The CDR3 runs 16 residues. V was pared by 2 bases and J by 6 bases, with 10 bases of the junction left unmatched. Here the CDR3 DNA reads TGTGCCAGCAGTTACACGCTCCGGGACAGGGCCCCTGAAGCTTTCTTT. Translation gives CASSYTLRDRAPEAFF.

This clone came up once. The rearrangement joins TRBV5-6 to TRBJ2-5; TRBD1 matches at 9 bases. Germline assignment: CDR1 SGHDT and CDR2 YYEEEE. The CDR3 contains 15 residues. J gave up 5 bases and V 2 bases, and 7 bases lay outside the gene matches. The CDR3 DNA reads TGTGCCAGCAGCTTACCGGGACAGGGTGCCGAGACCCAGTACTTC. It specifies CASSLPGQGAETQYF.

This rearrangement joins TRBV9 to TRBJ1-1, with TRBD1 matching 7 bases. The CDR3 is made up of 15 amino acids. The germline V gene has CDR1 SGDLS and CDR2 YYNGEE. Unmatched junction bases numbered 5, after V lost 3 bases and J lost 0 bases. The DNA of the CDR3 is TGTGCCAGCAGCGACGGACAGGATTTGAACACTGAAGCTTTCTTT. Translated, it gives CASSDGQDLNTEAFF.

CDR3: CASSQDRQTPGELFF. In DNA form, the CDR3 reads TGCGCCAGCAGCCAAGACCGACAGACACCCGGGGAGCTGTTTTTT. The genes are TRBV4-3 and TRBJ2-2; weak D call: TRBD1 (5 bases). V gave up 0 bases and J gave up 6 bases, with 11 bases separating them. CDR3 size: 15 residues. Germline CDR1 and CDR2: LGHNA and YSLEER.

The count of this clone is one. V usage is TRBV5-6 and J usage is TRBJ2-3, with a weak D call TRBD1 (6 bases). The CDR3 is made up of 16 amino acids. Trimming removed 0 bases at V and 7 bases at J, with 18 bases between. In germline, CDR1 is SGHDT, CDR2 YYEEEE. CDR3 nucleotides: TGTGCCAGCAGCTTGGTCAGAAGCACAGGGACGCATACGCAGTATTTT. Amino acid sequence: CASSLVRSTGTHTQYF.

V and J are TRBV6-5 and TRBJ1-1, with 7 bases fitting TRBD1. CDR3 size: 12 residues. Germline lookup yields CDR1 MNHEY and CDR2 SVGAGI. After removal of 6 bases from V and 4 bases from J, the junction contained 2 bases not matched to a gene. CDR3 residues: CASSPGGTEAFF. The CDR3 region has the DNA TGTGCCAGCAGCCCAGGGGGCACTGAAGCTTTCTTT.

This chain connects TRBV21-1 to TRBJ1-5; TRBD1 is the table's D call and was not checked against the DNA. TRBV21-1 is designated a pseudogene. The CDR3 length is 16 residues. The chain's CDR3 is CASSKVHRGSHQPQHF. The CDR3, as DNA: TGTGCCAGCAGCAAAGTCCACAGGGGATCTCATCAGCCCCAGCATTTT.